Listed below are T cell receptor beta chains from one sample, sequenced in a study of cytomegalovirus exposure and HLA in healthy donors. This table comes from immunoSEQ multiplex PCR, and its TCRdb copy is limited to in-frame clones, with some not included. The data show roughly 140,000 clones, with around 70% seen just once and roughly 2.1% held by the top ten. The sample taken for sequencing was PBMCs. These receptors were collected from a man aged 40-50 years in good health and CMV-seronegative. The CDR3 runs from the conserved cysteine through the conserved F or W. D genes are given only for firm matches. Expanded clones get a size class; other rows say once, few or many, or leave the size out.

15 | TRBJ2-5 | TRBD1 | TRBV19 | NA | TGTGCCAGTAGTATTATGGGGACAGCCCAAGAGACCCAGTACTTC | CASSIMGTAQETQYF
16 | TRBJ2-6 | NA | TRBV5-1 | NA | TGCGCCAGCAGCCCGGGATCCATCTCTGGGGCCAACGTCCTGACTTTC | CASSPGSISGANVLTF
14 | TRBJ2-7 | TRBD2 | TRBV15 | few | TGTGCCACCAGCAGAAGGACTAGCGATTACGAGCAGTACTTC | CATSRRTSDYEQYF
17 | TRBJ1-1 | NA | TRBV28 | NA | TGTGCCAGCAGTTCCCCGGGATGGGGGGGGGCGGACACTGAAGCTTTCTTT | CASSSPGWGGADTEAFF
17 | TRBJ2-5 | NA | TRBV4-3 | NA | TGCGCCAGCAGCCAGTGGGCAGGGGCGAGTCGGCAAGAGACCCAGTACTTC | CASSQWAGASRQETQYF
15 | TRBJ2-2 | TRBD1 | TRBV19 | once | TGTGCCAGTAGTAAGGGACAGGGGAACACCGGGGAGCTGTTTTTT | CASSKGQGNTGELFF
15 | TRBJ2-7 | TRBD1 | TRBV7-6 | NA | TGTGCCAGCAGCCCGCACAGGGGTAGGTCCTACGAGCAGTACTTC | CASSPHRGRSYEQYF
12 | TRBJ1-5 | TRBD1 | TRBV19 | NA | TGTGCCAGTATGGCGACAGGGGTTCCCCAGCATTTT | CASMATGVPQHF
16 | TRBJ2-5 | TRBD2 | TRBV11-2 | NA | TGTGCCAGCAGCTTAGGGGCTAGCGGGGGTCAAGAGACCCAGTACTTC | CASSLGASGGQETQYF
15 | TRBJ2-1 | TRBD1 | TRBV2 | NA | TGTGCCAGCAGTCTGGGACAGGGCTCATACAATGAGCAGTTCTTC | CASSLGQGSYNEQFF
14 | TRBJ1-5 | NA | TRBV18 | NA | TGTGCCAGCTCCCCCTCGGGGAGGGATCAGCCCCAGCATTTT | CASSPSGRDQPQHF
14 | TRBJ2-5 | NA | TRBV7-2 | NA | TGTGCCAGCAGCGTAGGTCCAGGACAAGAGACCCAGTACTTC | CASSVGPGQETQYF
11 | TRBJ2-7 | TRBD1 | TRBV10-3 | once | TGTGCCACAACAGGGGCCTACGAGCAGTACTTC | CATTGAYEQYF
15 | TRBJ1-5 | NA | TRBV6-5 | NA | TGTGCCAGCAGTTACGGGGGGGAGAGCAATCAGCCCCAGCATTTT | CASSYGGESNQPQHF
17 | TRBJ2-6 | TRBD1 | TRBV27 | NA | TGTGCCAGCAGTTCGGACAGGGTCACTTCTGGGGCCAACGTCCTGACTTTC | CASSSDRVTSGANVLTF
14 | TRBJ1-4 | NA | TRBV7-9 | NA | TGTGCCAGCAGCTTCGAGGGATTTGAGGAAAAACTGTTTTTT | CASSFEGFEEKLFF
11 | TRBJ2-3 | NA | TRBV7-9 | NA | TGTGCCAGCAGCGTCTCAGATACGCAGTATTTT | CASSVSDTQYF
16 | TRBJ2-2 | TRBD2 | TRBV4-2 | NA | TGTGCCAGCAGCCAAGATCGCCTAGCGGGCGGGGGGGAGCTGTTTTTT | CASSQDRLAGGGELFF
17 | TRBJ2-5 | NA | TRBV4-1 | NA | TGCGCCAGCAGCCAAGGGCAACAGACGAGGACTAAAGAGACCCAGTACTTC | CASSQGQQTRTKETQYF
13 | TRBJ2-7 | TRBD2 | TRBV28 | NA | TGTGCCGGTAGCGGGAGGGCCCTATACGAGCAGTACTTC | CAGSGRALYEQYF
14 | TRBJ2-7 | NA | TRBV27 | NA | TGTGCCAGCAGTTTGGACAGCCTGGGGTACGAGCAGTACTTC | CASSLDSLGYEQYF
13 | TRBJ1-1 | TRBD1 | TRBV2 | few | TGTGCCAGCACTGGACAGGGGGGACTGCGGGCTTTCTTT | CASTGQGGLRAFF
14 | TRBJ2-3 | NA | TRBV5-4 | NA | TGTGCCAGCAGCTTGGCCGGGAGACCAGATACGCAGTATTTT | CASSLAGRPDTQYF
14 | TRBJ2-7 | NA | TRBV18 | few | TGTGCCAGCTCACCGGAGGCGTCCTCCTACGAGCAGTACTTC | CASSPEASSYEQYF
14 | TRBJ1-1 | TRBD1 | TRBV4-1 | few | TGCGCCAGCAGCCATGACGAGGGGGCCACTGAAGCTTTCTTT | CASSHDEGATEAFF
15 | TRBJ2-7 | TRBD1 | TRBV7-9 | NA | TGTGCCAGCAGCCAACCCGGGACAGGGACCTCGGGGCAGTACTTC | CASSQPGTGTSGQYF
13 | TRBJ2-7 | NA | TRBV27 | NA | TGTGCCAGCAGTAAGTCGCCAGCCTACGAGCAGTACTTC | CASSKSPAYEQYF
14 | TRBJ1-1 | TRBD1 | TRBV11-2 | few | TGTGCCAGCAGCCCCAGGGGGCCGTGGACTGAAGCTTTCTTT | CASSPRGPWTEAFF
12 | TRBJ2-5 | NA | TRBV5-1 | NA | TGCGCCAGCAGCCAGGGTATAGAGACCCAGTACTTC | CASSQGIETQYF
16 | TRBJ2-1 | NA | TRBV10-1 | once | TGCGCCAGCAGTGGCAGCAGGGGAAGCTCCTACAATGAGCAGTTCTTC | CASSGSRGSSYNEQFF
15 | TRBJ2-7 | NA | TRBV4-1 | NA | TGCGCCAGCAGCCAAGCCACGGGAGAGAACTACGAGCAGTACTTC | CASSQATGENYEQYF
15 | TRBJ2-3 | NA | TRBV5-1 | NA | TGCGCCAGCAGCCGCCGGGAAAGCACCACAGATACGCAGTATTTT | CASSRRESTTDTQYF
13 | TRBJ2-7 | NA | TRBV4-3 | few | TGCGCCAGCAGTCGGGGAAGCCTCTACGAGCAGTACTTC | CASSRGSLYEQYF
14 | TRBJ1-4 | NA | TRBV5-1 | once | TGCGCCAGCAGCCAGGGGATTTGGGGTGGAAAACTGTTTTTT | CASSQGIWGGKLFF
13 | TRBJ2-1 | TRBD2 | TRBV10-2 | NA | TGCGCCAGCAGCCCGGGGGGTTACAATGAGCAGTTCTTC | CASSPGGYNEQFF
17 | TRBJ1-1 | TRBD1 | TRBV28 | NA | TGTGCCAGCAGTTTATGGAGGGTTCAGGGGGAAAGGACTGAAGCTTTCTTT | CASSLWRVQGERTEAFF
17 | TRBJ2-7 | TRBD2 | TRBV19 | NA | TGTGCCAGTAGTATGGCCCACTGGACTAGACCCTCGGGCGAGCAGTACTTC | CASSMAHWTRPSGEQYF
14 | TRBJ1-4 | NA | TRBV21-1 | few | TGTGCCAGCAGCTTGGGAGGGGCTAATGAAAAACTGTTTTTT | CASSLGGANEKLFF
18 | TRBJ1-2 | NA | TRBV5-6 | NA | TGTGCCAGCAGCCAGGAGGTGGAGGGAGACCCACGGATCTATGGCTACACCTTC | CASSQEVEGDPRIYGYTF
10 | TRBJ1-2 | NA | TRBV19 | NA | TGTGCCAGCTTTAACTATGGCTACACCTTC | CASFNYGYTF
16 | TRBJ2-7 | TRBD1 | TRBV28 | NA | TGTGCCAGCAGTCGGACAGGGAAAGGGTGGGCCTACGAGCAGTACTTC | CASSRTGKGWAYEQYF
15 | TRBJ2-5 | TRBD2 | TRBV5-1 | NA | TGCGCCAGCAGCTTGAACGCGGGAGGGTTTGAGACCCAGTACTTC | CASSLNAGGFETQYF
17 | TRBJ2-3 | TRBD2 | TRBV9 | NA | TGTGCCAGCAGCGTAGGAGCGGGGGGGCGTGTGTATGATACGCAGTATTTT | CASSVGAGGRVYDTQYF
16 | TRBJ2-3 | TRBD1 | TRBV7-6 | NA | TGTGCCAGCAGCTTGTCGACAGGGGGCATAACAGATACGCAGTATTTT | CASSLSTGGITDTQYF
16 | TRBJ2-7 | TRBD1 | TRBV19 | few | TGTGCCAGTAGTCCAGTGAGGGCAGGGGGCTCGTACGAGCAGTACTTC | CASSPVRAGGSYEQYF
14 | TRBJ2-7 | TRBD1 | TRBV7-9 | NA | TGTGCCAGCAGCCTAGGAGGACAGGCCTACGAGCAGTACTTC | CASSLGGQAYEQYF
15 | TRBJ2-4 | TRBD1 | TRBV5-4 | NA | TGTGCCAGCAGCCGACAGGGGCCAGCCAAAAACATTCAGTACTTC | CASSRQGPAKNIQYF
12 | TRBJ1-1 | NA | TRBV10-3 | NA | TGTGCCATCAGTAGGACAGCAGCTGAAGCTTTCTTT | CAISRTAAEAFF
17 | TRBJ2-5 | TRBD2 | TRBV5-1 | NA | TGCGCCAGCACCCTTCTCGGGACTAGCGGGGGTCAAGAGACCCAGTACTTC | CASTLLGTSGGQETQYF
15 | TRBJ2-7 | TRBD1 | TRBV9 | few | TGTGCCAGCAGCGTGGGACAGGGTACCTCCTACGAGCAGTACTTC | CASSVGQGTSYEQYF
15 | TRBJ2-1 | NA | TRBV5-4 | NA | TGTGCCAGCACCATGACTGGAACCAACTACAATGAGCAGTTCTTC | CASTMTGTNYNEQFF
13 | TRBJ2-3 | NA | TRBV10-2 | NA | TGCGCCAGCAGTGAGTCGAGAGCGAGTACGCAGTATTTT | CASSESRASTQYF
14 | TRBJ1-2 | NA | TRBV18 | NA | TGTGCCAGCTCACCATTGCGAGATGCCTATGGCTACACCTTC | CASSPLRDAYGYTF
14 | TRBJ2-5 | TRBD1 | TRBV5-4 | NA | TGTGCCAGCAGCTTGGCGGGGACAGAAGAGACCCAGTACTTC | CASSLAGTEETQYF
15 | TRBJ2-7 | NA | TRBV12-1 | NA | TGTGCCAGCAGCTTCGGACAGGGCCCAACCTACGAGCAGTACTTC | CASSFGQGPTYEQYF
14 | TRBJ2-3 | TRBD2 | TRBV29-1 | NA | TGCAGCGGTAATAGCGGGGGGTACACAGATACGCAGTATTTT | CSGNSGGYTDTQYF
13 | TRBJ1-5 | NA | TRBV6-5 | NA | TGTGCCACCTCGGACACTTTCAATCAGCCCCAGCATTTT | CATSDTFNQPQHF